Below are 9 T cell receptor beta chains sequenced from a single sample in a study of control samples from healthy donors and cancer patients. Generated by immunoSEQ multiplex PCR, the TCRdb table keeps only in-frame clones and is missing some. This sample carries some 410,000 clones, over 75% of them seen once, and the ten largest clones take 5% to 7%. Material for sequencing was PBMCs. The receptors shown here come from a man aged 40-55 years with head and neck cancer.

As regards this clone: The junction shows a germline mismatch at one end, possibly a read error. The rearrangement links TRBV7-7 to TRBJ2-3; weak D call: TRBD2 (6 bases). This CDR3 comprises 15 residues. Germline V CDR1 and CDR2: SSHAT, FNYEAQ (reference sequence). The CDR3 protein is CASSLFEGGEDTQYF. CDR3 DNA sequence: TGTGCTAGCAGCTTATTTGAGGGAGGCGAAGATACGCAGTATTTT. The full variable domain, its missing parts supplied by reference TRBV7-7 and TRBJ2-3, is GAGVSQSPRYKVTKRGQDVTLRCDPISSHATLYWYQQALGQGPEFLTYFNYEAQPDKSGLPSDRFSAERPEGSISTLTIQRTEQRDSAMYRCASSLFEGGEDTQYFGPGTRLTVL.

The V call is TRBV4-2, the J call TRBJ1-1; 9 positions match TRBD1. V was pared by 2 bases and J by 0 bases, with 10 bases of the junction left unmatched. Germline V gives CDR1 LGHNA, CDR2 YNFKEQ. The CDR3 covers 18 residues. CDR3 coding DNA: TGTGCCAGCAGCCAAAGAGCCGGGACAGGGAGGGTGAACACTGAAGCTTTCTTT. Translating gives CASSQRAGTGRVNTEAFF.

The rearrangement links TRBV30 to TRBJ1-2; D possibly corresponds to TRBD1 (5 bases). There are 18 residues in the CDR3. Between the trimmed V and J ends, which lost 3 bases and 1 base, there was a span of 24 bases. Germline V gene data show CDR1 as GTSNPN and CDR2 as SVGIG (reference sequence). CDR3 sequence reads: CAWRLPGAGSPFNYGYTF. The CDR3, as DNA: TGTGCCTGGAGGCTGCCCGGGGCAGGGAGTCCCTTTAACTATGGCTACACCTTC. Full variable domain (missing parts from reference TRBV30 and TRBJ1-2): SQTIHQWPATLVQPVGSPLSLECTVEGTSNPNLYWYRQAAGRGLQLLFYSVGIGQISSEVPQNLSASRPQDRQFILSSKKLLLSDSGFYLCAWRLPGAGSPFNYGYTFGSGTRLTVV.

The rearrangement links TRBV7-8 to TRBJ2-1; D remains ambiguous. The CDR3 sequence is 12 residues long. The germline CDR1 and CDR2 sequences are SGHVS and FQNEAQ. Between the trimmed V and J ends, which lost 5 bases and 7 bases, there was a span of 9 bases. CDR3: CASSIRRNEQFF. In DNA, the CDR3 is TGTGCCAGCAGCATTAGACGGAATGAGCAGTTCTTC.

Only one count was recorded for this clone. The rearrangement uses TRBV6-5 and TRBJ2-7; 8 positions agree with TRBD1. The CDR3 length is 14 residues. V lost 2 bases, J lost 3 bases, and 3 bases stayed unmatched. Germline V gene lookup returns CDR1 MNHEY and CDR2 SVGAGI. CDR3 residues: CASSYRTGFYEQYF. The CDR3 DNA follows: TGTGCCAGCAGTTACCGGACAGGGTTCTACGAGCAGTACTTC.

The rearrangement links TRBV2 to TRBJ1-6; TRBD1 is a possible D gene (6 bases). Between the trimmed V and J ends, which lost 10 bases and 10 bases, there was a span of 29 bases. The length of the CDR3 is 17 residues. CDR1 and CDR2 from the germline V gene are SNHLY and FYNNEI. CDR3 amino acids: CATKGPGWGATESPLHF. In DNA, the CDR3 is TGTGCCACCAAAGGGCCGGGGTGGGGGGCAACCGAATCACCCCTCCACTTT.

The CDR3 sequence is CASSPTVLTMNTEAFF. The CDR3, as DNA: TGCGCCAGCAGCCCTACAGTTCTAACTATGAACACTGAAGCTTTCTTT. The rearrangement links TRBV5-1 to TRBJ1-1; the D is unclear. The CDR3 loop spans 16 amino acids. The V end lost 4 bases, the J end lost 0 bases, and 16 bases lay between the germline ends. Germline values: CDR1 SGHRS, CDR2 YFSETQ.

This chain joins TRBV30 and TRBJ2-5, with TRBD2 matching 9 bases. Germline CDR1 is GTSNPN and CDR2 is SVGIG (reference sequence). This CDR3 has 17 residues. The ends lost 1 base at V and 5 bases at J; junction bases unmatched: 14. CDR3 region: CAWSGGRLAGPAETQYF. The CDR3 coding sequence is TGTGCCTGGAGTGGAGGGCGGCTAGCGGGGCCGGCGGAGACCCAGTACTTC.

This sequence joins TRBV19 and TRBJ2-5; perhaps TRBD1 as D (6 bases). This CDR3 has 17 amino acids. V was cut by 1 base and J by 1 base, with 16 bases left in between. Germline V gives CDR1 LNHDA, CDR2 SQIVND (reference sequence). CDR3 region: CASSIGAGDEFQETQYF. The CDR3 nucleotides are TGTGCCAGTAGTATAGGAGCAGGGGATGAGTTCCAAGAGACCCAGTACTTC.